These 18 T cell receptor beta chains share one sample of origin, sequenced in a study of PD-1 blockade in classical Hodgkin lymphoma. Every patient relapsed after autologous stem cell transplantation, and brentuximab vedotin exposure varied. Data came from immunoSEQ multiplex PCR; TCRdb stores just in-frame clones and leaves some out. The sample shows 20,000 to 25,000 clones, approximately 71% of them seen only once. This specimen was peripheral blood mononuclear cells (PBMCs), taken at baseline. The receptors were sampled from a human donor with classical Hodgkin lymphoma.

The V call is TRBV7-8, the J call TRBJ2-7, with 9 bases identical to TRBD1. Germline-derived CDR1 and CDR2 are SGHVS and FQNEAQ. The V segment lost 5 bases and the J segment 5 bases; nucleotides outside the gene matches: 7. This CDR3 comprises 14 residues. CDR3 in DNA: TGTGCCAGCAGCGATCGGGACAGGGTCCACGAGCAGTACTTC. This translates into CASSDRDRVHEQYF.

The J gene is TRBJ1-2, the V gene TRBV29-1, with 9 bases fitting TRBD1. This CDR3 comprises 13 residues. The germline V gene has CDR1 SQVTM and CDR2 ANQGSEA. Losses at the gene ends were 5 bases for V and 2 bases for J; bases not matched to a gene: 3. In DNA, the CDR3 is TGCAGCGTTAGTGGACAGGGGAACTATGGCTACACCTTC. Protein sequence: CSVSGQGNYGYTF.

This sequence joins TRBV7-3 and TRBJ2-3; 9 nucleotides align to TRBD2. This CDR3 comprises 15 residues. Looked up from germline, CDR1 is SGHTA and CDR2 is FQGTGA. V shed 5 bases and J 6 bases; nucleotides not matched to a gene: 9. CDR3 sequence: CASSPTSGRADTQYF. The CDR3, as DNA: TGTGCCAGCAGCCCGACTAGCGGAAGGGCGGATACGCAGTATTTT.

The rearrangement uses TRBV29-1 and TRBJ2-5; D call uncertain. Germline CDR1 SQVTM, CDR2 ANQGSEA. This CDR3 spans 13 amino acids. V dropped 0 bases and J dropped 0 bases, with 5 bases sitting between them. CDR3 coding DNA: TGCAGCGTTGAAGATCTGTACCAAGAGACCCAGTACTTC. Its protein product is CSVEDLYQETQYF.

In regard to this clone: The junction and the germline gene differ at one end; a read error may be behind it. V and J are TRBV6-5 and TRBJ2-4, with 11 bases identical to TRBD2. This CDR3 is built from 14 residues. Germline CDR1 reads MNHEY; CDR2 reads SVGAGI. CDR3 protein: CASSYSTIAGGPDF. The CDR3 DNA reads TGTGCCAGCAGTTACTCTACGATAGCGGGAGGGCCAGACTTC.

The chain is built from TRBV6-5 and TRBJ1-3, with D possibly TRBD1 on 6 matching bases. The germline CDR1 and CDR2 sequences are MNHEY and SVGAGI. V was cut by 10 bases and J by 4 bases, with 11 bases left in between. The CDR3 runs to 12 residues. The CDR3 bases are TGTGCCACCCAGGGGTTCGGAAACACCATATATTTT. It translates to CATQGFGNTIYF.

The chain links TRBV6-6 to TRBJ2-6; D is unresolved. This CDR3 spans 14 amino acids. Germline-derived CDR1 and CDR2 are MNHNY and SVGAGI (reference sequence). Trimming cost V 1 base and J 4 bases, with 5 bases left between them. The CDR3 spells CASSYFEGANVLTF. In DNA, the CDR3 is TGTGCCAGCAGTTACTTTGAGGGGGCCAACGTCCTGACTTTC.

J is TRBJ2-2 and V is TRBV11-2, with D unresolved. This CDR3 comprises 14 residues. Trimming removed 2 bases from V and 6 bases from J, with 10 bases in between. Germline V gene sequence: CDR1 SGHAT, CDR2 FQNNGV. CDR3 nucleotide sequence: TGTGCCAGCAGCTTACGGCTCGGTGCCGGGGAGCTGTTTTTT. It codes for CASSLRLGAGELFF.

The genes are TRBV6-5 and TRBJ2-3; maybe TRBD1 (5 bases). Trimming cost V 3 bases and J 2 bases, with 9 bases left between them. CDR3 length: 14 amino acids. Germline V gives CDR1 MNHEY, CDR2 SVGAGI. The CDR3 sequence is CASSYLDTTDTQYF. The CDR3 region has the DNA TGTGCCAGCAGTTATCTGGACACCACAGATACGCAGTATTTT.

The gene calls are TRBV11-2 and TRBJ1-2, with TRBD1 identical over 7 bases. Germline V gene data show CDR1 as SGHAT and CDR2 as FQNNGV. The CDR3 runs to 15 residues. After removal of 3 bases from V and 0 bases from J, the junction contained 4 bases not matched to a gene. CDR3 protein: CASSFETGTNYGYTF. The CDR3 DNA reads TGTGCCAGCAGCTTCGAGACAGGGACTAACTATGGCTACACCTTC.

The J gene is TRBJ2-4, the V gene TRBV2, with 7 nucleotides matching TRBD2. Trimming cost V 5 bases and J 8 bases; bases outside gene matches: 6. Germline CDR1 is SNHLY and CDR2 is FYNNEI. This CDR3 comprises 13 residues. CDR3 sequence (DNA): TGTGCCAGCAGTTGGGACTACGGGGACATTCAGTACTTC. Translation: CASSWDYGDIQYF.

The chain is built from TRBV28 and TRBJ1-2; D is uncertain. The CDR3 is 12 amino acids. V was pared by 2 bases and J by 5 bases, with 6 bases between. Germline CDR1 MDHEN, CDR2 SYDVKM. CDR3 residues: CASSLEEYGYTF. The CDR3, as DNA: TGTGCCAGCAGTTTAGAGGAGTATGGCTACACCTTC.

The chain employs TRBV28 and TRBJ1-1, with D uncertain. Trimming stripped 1 base from V and 3 bases from J, with 12 bases between. Germline V gene lookup returns CDR1 MDHEN and CDR2 SYDVKM. The CDR3 is 15 amino acids. Here the CDR3 reads CASSLLGIQYTEAFF. DNA for the CDR3: TGTGCCAGCAGTTTATTGGGGATTCAGTACACTGAAGCTTTCTTT.

This clone qualifies as large. The rearrangement uses TRBV6-4 and TRBJ1-5; the match to TRBD1 covers 9 bases. Germline V gene lookup returns CDR1 MRHNA and CDR2 SNTAGT. V trimming: 5 bases; J trimming: 6 bases; junction bases outside the gene matches: 5. The CDR3 extends over 14 amino acids. CDR3 protein: CASSPDRGGQPQHF. For the CDR3, the DNA is TGTGCCAGCAGTCCGGACAGGGGCGGTCAGCCCCAGCATTTT.

The chain carries TRBV28 and TRBJ1-2; the D gene is possibly TRBD1 (5 bases). The CDR3 has 14 amino acids. V lost 3 bases and J 3 bases, leaving 11 bases between the germline ends. In germline, CDR1 is MDHEN, CDR2 SYDVKM. The CDR3: CASSFVGRDYGYTF. CDR3 DNA: TGTGCCAGCAGTTTTGTGGGACGGGACTATGGCTACACCTTC.

This clone was seen just once. The V and J genes are TRBV4-3 and TRBJ1-1; TRBD1 is a possible D gene (6 bases). This CDR3 contains 11 residues. The V end was cut by 4 bases, the J end by 9 bases, with 9 bases between. Germline-derived CDR1 and CDR2 are LGHNA and YSLEER. CDR3 residues: CASSLDRKAFF. For the CDR3, the DNA is TGCGCCAGCAGCCTAGACAGGAAAGCTTTCTTT.

V and J are TRBV29-1 and TRBJ1-2; D not certain. Germline values: CDR1 SQVTM, CDR2 ANQGSEA. The CDR3 is made up of 11 amino acids. With 7 bases removed from V and 3 bases from J, the gap between germline ends came to 9 bases. CDR3 loop: CSAGVHYGYTF. CDR3 bases: TGCAGCGCCGGGGTGCACTATGGCTACACCTTC.

This clone was observed a single time. The V gene is TRBV19, the J gene TRBJ1-1, with no clear D. This CDR3 is built from 13 residues. Germline V gene sequence: CDR1 LNHDA, CDR2 SQIVND (reference sequence). V lost 7 bases to trimming and J lost 1 base, with 10 bases between them. CDR3 region: CASTKFRNTEAFF. In nucleotides, the CDR3 is TGTGCCAGTACCAAGTTCAGGAACACTGAAGCTTTCTTT.